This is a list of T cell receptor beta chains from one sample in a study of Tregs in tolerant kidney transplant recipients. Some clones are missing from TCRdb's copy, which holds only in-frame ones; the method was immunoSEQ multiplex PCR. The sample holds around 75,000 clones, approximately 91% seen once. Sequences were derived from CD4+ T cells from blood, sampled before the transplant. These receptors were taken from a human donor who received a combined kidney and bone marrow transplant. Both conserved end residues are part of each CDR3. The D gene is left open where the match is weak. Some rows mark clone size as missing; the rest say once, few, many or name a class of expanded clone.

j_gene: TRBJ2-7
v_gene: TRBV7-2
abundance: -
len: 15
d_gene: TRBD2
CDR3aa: CASSYGLAGTYEQYF
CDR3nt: TGTGCCAGCAGCTACGGACTAGCGGGTACCTACGAGCAGTACTTC

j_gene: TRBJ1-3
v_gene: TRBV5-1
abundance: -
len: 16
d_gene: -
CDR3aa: CASSLATGDSGNTIYF
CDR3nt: TGCGCCAGCAGCTTGGCTACAGGAGACTCTGGAAACACCATATATTTT

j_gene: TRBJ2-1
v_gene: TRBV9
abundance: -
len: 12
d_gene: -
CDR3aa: CASSDRVNEQFF
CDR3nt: TGTGCCAGCAGCGACCGGGTCAATGAGCAGTTCTTC

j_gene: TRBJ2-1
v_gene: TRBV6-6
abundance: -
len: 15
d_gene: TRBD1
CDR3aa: CASSGGQGARDEQFF
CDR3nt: TGTGCCAGCTCAGGTGGACAGGGGGCCCGAGATGAGCAGTTCTTC

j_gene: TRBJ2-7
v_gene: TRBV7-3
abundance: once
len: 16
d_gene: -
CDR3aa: CASSLAPNQDGYEQYF
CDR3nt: TGTGCCAGCAGCTTAGCCCCGAACCAGGATGGGTACGAGCAGTACTTC

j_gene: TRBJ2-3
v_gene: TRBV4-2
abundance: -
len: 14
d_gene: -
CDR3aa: CASTQGSTGDTQYF
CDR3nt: TGTGCCAGCACCCAGGGCAGTACTGGGGATACGCAGTATTTT

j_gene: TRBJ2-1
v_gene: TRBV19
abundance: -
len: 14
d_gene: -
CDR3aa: CASSGGTENNEQFF
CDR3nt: TGTGCCAGTAGTGGCGGGACGGAGAACAATGAGCAGTTCTTC

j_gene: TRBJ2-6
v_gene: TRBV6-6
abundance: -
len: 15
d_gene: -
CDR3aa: CASRARGAGANVLTF
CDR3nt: TGTGCCAGCAGGGCCCGGGGGGCCGGGGCCAACGTCCTGACTTTC

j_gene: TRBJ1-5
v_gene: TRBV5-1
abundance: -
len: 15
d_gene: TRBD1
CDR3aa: CASSASGQLNQPQHF
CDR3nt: TGCGCCAGCAGCGCGTCGGGACAGCTTAATCAGCCCCAGCATTTT

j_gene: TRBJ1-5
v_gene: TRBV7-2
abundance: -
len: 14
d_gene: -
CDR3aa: CASSPFMSGQPQHF
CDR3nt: TGTGCCAGCAGCCCCTTTATGTCAGGACAGCCCCAGCATTTT

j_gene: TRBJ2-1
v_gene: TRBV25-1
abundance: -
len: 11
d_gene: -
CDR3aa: CASSWGLEQFF
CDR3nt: TGTGCCAGCAGTTGGGGACTCGAGCAGTTCTTC

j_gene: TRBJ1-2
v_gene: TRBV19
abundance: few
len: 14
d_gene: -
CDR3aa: CASSEVTGRYGYTF
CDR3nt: TGTGCCAGTAGTGAGGTCACAGGCCGCTATGGCTACACCTTC

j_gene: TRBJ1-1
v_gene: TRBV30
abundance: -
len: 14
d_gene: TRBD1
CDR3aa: CAWAVGDRETEAFF
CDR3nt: TGTGCCTGGGCCGTCGGGGACAGGGAAACTGAAGCTTTCTTT

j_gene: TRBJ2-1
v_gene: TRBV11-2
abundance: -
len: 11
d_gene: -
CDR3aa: CASSLDREQFF
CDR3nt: TGTGCCAGCAGCTTAGATCGTGAGCAGTTCTTC

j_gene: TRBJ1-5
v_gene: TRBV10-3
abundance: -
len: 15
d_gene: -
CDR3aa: CAISDALSSNQPQHF
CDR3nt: TGTGCCATCAGTGACGCATTGAGTAGCAATCAGCCCCAGCATTTT